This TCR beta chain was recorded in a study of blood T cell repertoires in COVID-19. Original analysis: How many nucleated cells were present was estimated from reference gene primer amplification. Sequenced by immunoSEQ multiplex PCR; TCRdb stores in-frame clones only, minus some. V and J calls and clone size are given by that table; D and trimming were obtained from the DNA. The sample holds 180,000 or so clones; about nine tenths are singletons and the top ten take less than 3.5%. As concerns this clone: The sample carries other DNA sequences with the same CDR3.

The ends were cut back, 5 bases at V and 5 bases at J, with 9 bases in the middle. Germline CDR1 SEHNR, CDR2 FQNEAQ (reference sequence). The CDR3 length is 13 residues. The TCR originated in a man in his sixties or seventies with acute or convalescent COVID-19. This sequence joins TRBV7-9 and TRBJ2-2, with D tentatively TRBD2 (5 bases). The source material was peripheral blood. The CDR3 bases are TGTGCCAGCAGCCCTGGAGGAACCGGGGAGCTGTTTTTT. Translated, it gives CASSPGGTGELFF.